The clone carrying this TCR beta chain was counted a few times. Its specificity is not known. This sample was included in a study of blood T cells in healthy people across ages. Using a J-beta primer mix together with a sample-barcoded 5' primer, a second PCR was run for about 7 to 12 cycles. Every single cDNA molecule received a tag from a template-switch adaptor with 12 random nucleotides. MiXCR was run by TCRdb on the 5' RACE reads, yielding one entry per CDR3 protein. Of 700,000 or so distinct CDR3 sequences listed, around 43% are singletons. Notes on the study in general: Those diversity estimates obtained from one million T cells were thought to be underestimates. The percentage of naive T cells correlated strongly with TCR beta diversity.

Deletions cut 2 bases from V and 7 bases from J, with 12 bases between. The CDR3 is 14 residues long. Germline CDR1 MNHEY, CDR2 SVGEGT. The sequenced material came from blood. This rearrangement joins TRBV6-2 or TRBV6-3 to TRBJ2-4; D tentatively reads TRBD1 or TRBD2 (5 bases each). The sequence was collected from a man older than 75 in good health. The CDR3 loop is CASSYKGTLNIQYF. In DNA, the CDR3 is TGTGCCAGCAGTTACAAGGGGACCTTGAACATTCAGTACTTC.